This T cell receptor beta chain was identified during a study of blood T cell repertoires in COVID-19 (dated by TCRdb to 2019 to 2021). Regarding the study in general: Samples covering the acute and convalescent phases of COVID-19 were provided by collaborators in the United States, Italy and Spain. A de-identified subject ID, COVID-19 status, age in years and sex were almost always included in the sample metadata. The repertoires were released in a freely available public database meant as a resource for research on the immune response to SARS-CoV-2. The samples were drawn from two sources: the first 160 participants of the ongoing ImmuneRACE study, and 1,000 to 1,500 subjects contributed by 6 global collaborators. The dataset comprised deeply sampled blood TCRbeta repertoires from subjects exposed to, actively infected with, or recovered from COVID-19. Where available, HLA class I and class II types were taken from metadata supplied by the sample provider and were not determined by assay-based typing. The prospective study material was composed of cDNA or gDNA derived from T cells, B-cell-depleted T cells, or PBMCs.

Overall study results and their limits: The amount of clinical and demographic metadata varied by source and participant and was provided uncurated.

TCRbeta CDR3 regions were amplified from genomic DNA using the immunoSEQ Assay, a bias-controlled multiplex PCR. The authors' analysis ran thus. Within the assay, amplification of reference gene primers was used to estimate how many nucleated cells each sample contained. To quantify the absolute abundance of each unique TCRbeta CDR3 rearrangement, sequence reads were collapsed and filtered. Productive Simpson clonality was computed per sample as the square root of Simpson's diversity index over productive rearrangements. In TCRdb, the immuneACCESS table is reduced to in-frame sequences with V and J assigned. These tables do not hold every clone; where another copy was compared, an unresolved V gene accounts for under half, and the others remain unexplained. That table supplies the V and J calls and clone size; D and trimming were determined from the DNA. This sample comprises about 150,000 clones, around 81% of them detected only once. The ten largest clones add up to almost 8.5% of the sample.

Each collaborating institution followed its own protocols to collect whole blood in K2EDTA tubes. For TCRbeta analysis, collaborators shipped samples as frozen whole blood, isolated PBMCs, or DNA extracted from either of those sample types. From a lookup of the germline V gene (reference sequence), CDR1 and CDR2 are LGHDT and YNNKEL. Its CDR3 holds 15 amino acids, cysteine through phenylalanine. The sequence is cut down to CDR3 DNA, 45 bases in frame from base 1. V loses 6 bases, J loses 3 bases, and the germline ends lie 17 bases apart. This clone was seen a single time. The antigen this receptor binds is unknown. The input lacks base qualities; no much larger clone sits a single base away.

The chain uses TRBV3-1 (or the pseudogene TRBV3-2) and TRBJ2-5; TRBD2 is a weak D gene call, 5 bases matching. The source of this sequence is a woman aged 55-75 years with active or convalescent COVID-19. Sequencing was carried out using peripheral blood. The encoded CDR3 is CASSQPMGREETQYF. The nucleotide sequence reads TGTGCCAGCAGTCAGCCGATGGGGAGAGAAGAGACCCAGTACTTC.